The entry below gives a single T cell receptor (beta chain) sequence along with its context. Antigen: not known. CDR1 and CDR2 (germline): SGHVS, FQNEAQ. V lost 4 bases, J lost 4 bases, and 19 bases lay in between. The CDR3 spans 16 residues. This record belongs to a study of T cell responses to AZD1222 COVID-19 vaccine. Broader study findings: Within unmutated variant regions lay the reported targets of nearly half of spike-specific TCRs. Donors in the cohort were predominantly white British and more often female, and clonal diversity was possibly underestimated.

Here immunoSEQ multiplex PCR was the method, and the copy in TCRdb shows in-frame clones only, minus some. The sample lists about 86,000 clones; approximately 90% were seen once. This chain joins TRBV7-8 and TRBJ1-2; weak D call: TRBD1 (5 bases). The TCR sequence derives from an adult in good health. Source: peripheral blood, taken on day 0 of AZD1222 vaccination. CDR3 protein: CASSSSTGAAPYGYTF. The CDR3 DNA sequence: TGTGCCAGCAGCTCCAGCACCGGGGCGGCCCCCTATGGCTACACCTTC.